What follows are 29 T cell receptor beta chains derived from one specimen sequenced in a study of OX40 agonist ivuxolimab in advanced cancers. Data came from immunoSEQ multiplex PCR; TCRdb stores just in-frame clones and leaves some out. The profile shows more than 85,000 clones, around nine tenths of them singletons. The sequencing used CD4+ or CD8+ T cells sorted from blood, collected in a trial of the OX40 agonist ivuxolimab. The receptors here all came from an adult with an advanced solid tumor such as melanoma, head and neck, liver or kidney cancer.

The V call is TRBV7-9, the J call TRBJ2-3; 8 bases align to TRBD1. After removal of 1 base from V and 0 bases from J, the junction contained 6 bases not matched to a gene. CDR1 and CDR2 from the germline V gene are SEHNR and FQNEAQ (reference sequence). The CDR3 covers 17 residues. This chain's CDR3 is CASSLVQGAHSTDTQYF. The CDR3, as DNA: TGTGCCAGCAGCTTAGTCCAGGGGGCTCATAGCACAGATACGCAGTATTTT.

The gene calls are TRBV27 and TRBJ2-7, with 11 nucleotides matching TRBD2. Germline assignment: CDR1 MNHEY and CDR2 SMNVEV (reference sequence). The CDR3 is 15 amino acids. V was clipped by 2 bases and J by 0 bases; unmatched bases: 0. The CDR3 is CASSLTSGSSYEQYF. In DNA, the CDR3 is TGTGCCAGCAGTTTAACTAGCGGGAGCTCCTACGAGCAGTACTTC.

This clone was seen only once. V usage is TRBV7-8 and J usage is TRBJ2-7; 10 positions match TRBD1. Germline V gene lookup returns CDR1 SGHVS and CDR2 FQNEAQ. This CDR3 is 14 amino acids long. Trimming at V came to 3 bases and at J to 5 bases, leaving 4 bases not matched to a gene. The CDR3 bases are TGTGCCAGCAGCTTGAGGACAGGGGGTGACGAGCAGTACTTC. This encodes CASSLRTGGDEQYF.

V and J are TRBV5-1 and TRBJ2-3; 10 nucleotides match TRBD1. Germline V lookup: CDR1 SGHRS, CDR2 YFSETQ. Losses at the gene ends were 0 bases for V and 6 bases for J; bases not matched to a gene: 7. The CDR3 extends over 16 amino acids. The CDR3 region is CASSLDGQGVLDTQYF. DNA of the CDR3: TGCGCCAGCAGCTTGGACGGACAGGGGGTCCTGGATACGCAGTATTTT.

V gene TRBV18 combines with J gene TRBJ2-5; D possibly corresponds to TRBD1 (6 bases). The V end was cut by 3 bases, the J end by 0 bases, with 17 bases between. This CDR3 is built from 17 residues. Germline assignment: CDR1 KGHSH and CDR2 LQKENI. The DNA for the CDR3 is TGTGCCAGCTCACCCCTCCAAGGACAGAGACACCAAGAGACCCAGTACTTC. It translates to CASSPLQGQRHQETQYF.

The CDR3 region is CASSQQGYATGELFF. The CDR3 nucleotides are TGTGCCAGCAGCCAACAGGGATATGCCACCGGGGAGCTGTTTTTT. The chain employs TRBV2 and TRBJ2-2; TRBD1 might be the D (6 bases). CDR3 length: 15 amino acids. V lost 6 bases and J lost 4, with 15 bases in between. In germline, CDR1 is SNHLY, CDR2 FYNNEI.

V and J are TRBV7-8 and TRBJ2-6, with a possible D match to TRBD1 (5 bases). Deletions cut 5 bases from V and 2 bases from J, with 10 bases between. CDR1 and CDR2 (germline): SGHVS, FQNEAQ. The CDR3 sequence is 15 residues long. The CDR3, as DNA: TGTGCCAGCAGCCGTATCAGGGCTGGGGCCAACGTCCTGACTTTC. Amino acids: CASSRIRAGANVLTF.

The chain carries TRBV5-1 and TRBJ2-1; 12 bases match TRBD2. In germline, CDR1 is SGHRS, CDR2 YFSETQ. J gave up 5 bases and V 4 bases, and 7 bases lay outside the gene matches. CDR3 length: 16 residues. Here the CDR3 DNA reads TGCGCCAGCAGCCCGGGGGGACTAGCGGGTCACAATGAGCAGTTCTTC. It yields the protein CASSPGGLAGHNEQFF.

The chain uses TRBV28 and TRBJ1-4; 9 nucleotides match TRBD1. Germline CDR1 is MDHEN and CDR2 is SYDVKM. The ends lost 4 bases at V and 5 bases at J; junction bases unmatched: 5. This CDR3 has 15 amino acids. DNA of the CDR3: TGTGCCAGCAGTTCCGCCGGGACAGGGAATGAAAAACTGTTTTTT. Translating it yields CASSSAGTGNEKLFF.

This clone appeared once. Written as DNA, the CDR3 is TGTGCCACCGGGACTGGGGACCCTGGGTACGATGAGCAGTTCTTC. Protein sequence: CATGTGDPGYDEQFF. The J gene is TRBJ2-1, the V gene TRBV15; D perhaps matches TRBD2 (6 bases). The germline gives CDR1 LNHNV, CDR2 YYDKDF (reference sequence). Trimming cost V 8 bases and J 8 bases, with 22 bases left between them. CDR3 length equals 15 residues.

The CDR3 DNA follows: TGTGCCAGTAAAAAGAATTGGGGAAGCACTAATGAAAAACTGTTTTTT. It yields the protein CASKKNWGSTNEKLFF. This rearrangement joins TRBV19 to TRBJ1-4, with D unresolved. With 7 bases removed from V and 2 bases from J, the gap between germline ends came to 17 bases. The CDR3 spans 16 residues. Germline V gene lookup returns CDR1 LNHDA and CDR2 SQIVND (reference sequence).

There are a few counts of this clone. This rearrangement joins TRBV27 to TRBJ2-1; D possibly matches TRBD1 or TRBD2 (6 bases each). The V gene lost 2 bases and the J gene lost 6 bases, with 17 bases spanning the gap. CDR3 size: 16 residues. Germline lookup yields CDR1 MNHEY and CDR2 SMNVEV (reference sequence). The CDR3 sequence: CASSLKPGASVNEQFF. The CDR3 DNA sequence: TGTGCCAGCAGTTTAAAGCCGGGGGCCAGCGTCAATGAGCAGTTCTTC.

V usage is TRBV4-3 and J usage is TRBJ2-7, with D hard to call. Germline CDR1 is LGHNA and CDR2 is YSLEER. CDR3 length equals 14 residues. The V gene lost 0 bases and the J gene lost 4 bases, with 10 bases spanning the gap. The CDR3 loop reads CASSQDFPDYEQYF. The CDR3 bases are TGCGCCAGCAGCCAAGATTTTCCCGATTACGAGCAGTACTTC.

The genes are TRBV5-1 and TRBJ2-7; D may correspond to TRBD1 or TRBD2 (6 bases each). CDR1 is SGHRS and CDR2 is YFSETQ in the germline V gene. V was clipped by 4 bases and J by 6 bases, with 14 bases between them. CDR3 length equals 13 residues. CDR3 nucleotide sequence: TGCGCCAGCAGCATAACAGGGCGGGGCGAGCAGTACTTC. Translating gives CASSITGRGEQYF. The full variable domain, rest sourced from reference TRBV5-1 and TRBJ2-7, is KAGVTQTPRYLIKTRGQQVTLSCSPISGHRSVSWYQQTPGQGLQFLFEYFSETQRNKGNFPGRFSGRQFSNSRSEMNVSTLELGDSALYLCASSITGRGEQYFGPGTRLTVT.

The genes are TRBV7-9 and TRBJ2-1; TRBD2 matches 15 bases. The CDR3 length is 16 residues. Losses at the gene ends were 2 bases for V and 6 bases for J; bases not matched to a gene: 2. Looked up from germline, CDR1 is SEHNR and CDR2 is FQNEAQ (reference sequence). CDR3: CASSLPGLAGGNEQFF. CDR3 nucleotide sequence: TGTGCCAGCAGCTTACCGGGACTAGCGGGAGGCAATGAGCAGTTCTTC. Using reference TRBV7-9 and TRBJ2-1 for the parts outside the CDR3, the full variable domain is DTGVSQNPRHKITKRGQNVTFRCDPISEHNRLYWYRQTLGQGPEFLTYFQNEAQLEKSRLLSDRFSAERPKGSFSTLEIQRTEQGDSAMYLCASSLPGLAGGNEQFFGPGTRLTVL.

The gene calls are TRBV30 and TRBJ2-6; no firm D call. This CDR3 has 16 amino acids. Germline-derived CDR1 and CDR2 are GTSNPN and SVGIG (reference sequence). The germline V and J ends were trimmed by 2 bases and 0 bases, with 11 bases remaining between them. The CDR3 region has the DNA TGTGCCTGGAGTAGGCAGGACCGCTCTGGGGCCAACGTCCTGACTTTC. Encoded protein: CAWSRQDRSGANVLTF.

V usage is TRBV7-2 and J usage is TRBJ1-1, with 9 bases that match TRBD1. Germline V gene sequence: CDR1 SGHTA, CDR2 FQGNSA. CDR3 size: 15 residues. J gave up 7 bases and V 0 bases, and 6 bases lay outside the gene matches. In DNA form, the CDR3 reads TGTGCCAGCAGCTTAGCCCTTGGACAGGGGATTGAAGCTTTCTTT. Translated, it gives CASSLALGQGIEAFF.

V is TRBV6-6 and J is TRBJ1-5; D gene ambiguous. Trimming cost V 8 bases and J 6 bases, with 20 bases left between them. Germline CDR1 and CDR2: MNHNY and SVGAGI (reference sequence). This CDR3 has 15 residues. This chain's CDR3 is CASCPGWGEAQPQHF. CDR3 DNA: TGTGCCAGCTGTCCCGGATGGGGAGAGGCTCAGCCCCAGCATTTT.

The CDR3 loop reads CASSPNSLQPQHF. As DNA, the CDR3 is TGTGCCAGCAGCCCTAATTCCCTTCAGCCCCAGCATTTT. The V call is TRBV5-8, the J call TRBJ1-5; D uncertain. The CDR3 totals 13 residues. V lost 4 bases, J lost 6 bases, and 11 bases lay in between. Germline V gives CDR1 SGHTS, CDR2 YDEGEE.

The V gene is TRBV7-2, the J gene TRBJ2-3, with TRBD2 identical over 9 bases. Germline CDR1 and CDR2: SGHTA and FQGNSA. There are 19 residues in the CDR3. V lost 3 bases to trimming and J lost 0 bases; unmatched junction nucleotides: 13. The CDR3 sequence: CASSFKSHAGTSSTDTQYF. The CDR3 DNA is TGTGCCAGCAGCTTTAAATCCCACGCCGGGACTAGCAGCACAGATACGCAGTATTTT.

The V gene is TRBV27, the J gene TRBJ1-4; 8 nucleotides agree with TRBD1. V shed 4 bases, J shed 8 bases, and the junction held 9 bases outside the gene matches. The germline V gene encodes CDR1 MNHEY and CDR2 SMNVEV (reference sequence). CDR3 size: 15 residues. The CDR3 nucleotides are TGTGCCAGCAGTTCCAGGGGGCTGGAGAAAGAAAAACTGTTTTTT. Protein: CASSSRGLEKEKLFF.

This CDR3 reads CASSPTSGRYNEQYF. The DNA of the CDR3 is TGTGCCAGTAGTCCGACTAGCGGGAGGTACAACGAGCAGTACTTC. This sequence joins TRBV19 and TRBJ2-7; TRBD2 aligns across 13 bases. CDR3 length: 15 residues. V lost 5 bases and J lost 5; bases outside the gene matches: 6. From germline, CDR1 is LNHDA and CDR2 SQIVND (reference sequence).

The V gene is TRBV6-1, the J gene TRBJ2-7; maybe TRBD1 (5 bases). The length of the CDR3 is 15 residues. Germline CDR1 is MNHNS and CDR2 is SASEGT. Between the trimmed V and J ends, which lost 7 bases and 0 bases, there was a span of 16 bases. The CDR3 protein is CASTPGDSSSYEQYF. DNA of the CDR3: TGTGCCAGCACCCCCGGCGACAGTTCCTCCTACGAGCAGTACTTC.

The chain employs TRBV25-1 and TRBJ2-5; D ambiguous. Trimming cost V 6 bases and J 7 bases, with 15 bases left between them. The CDR3 extends over 13 amino acids. CDR1 MGHDK and CDR2 SYGVNS come from the germline V gene. DNA for the CDR3: TGTGCCAGCAGGCCGGGTTCCTTAGGGACCCAGTACTTC. Its protein is CASRPGSLGTQYF.

The CDR3 sequence: CASSPQGAETQYF. DNA of the CDR3: TGCGCCAGCAGCCCTCAGGGGGCAGAGACCCAGTACTTC. The V gene is TRBV5-1, the J gene TRBJ2-5, with TRBD1 matching 8 bases. Looked up from germline, CDR1 is SGHRS and CDR2 is YFSETQ. Germline trimming cut 4 bases from V and 4 bases from J; bases unmatched to any gene: 3. The CDR3 covers 13 residues.

The gene calls are TRBV5-4 and TRBJ1-6; 8 bases are a match to TRBD1. The V gene end was trimmed by 5 bases and the J gene end by 8 bases; junction bases not matched to a gene: 12. CDR3 length equals 16 residues. Germline V lookup: CDR1 SGHNT, CDR2 YYREEE (reference sequence). CDR3: CASSSSRQGWDSPLHF. The CDR3 DNA reads as TGTGCCAGCAGTTCGAGCCGACAGGGGTGGGATTCACCCCTCCACTTT.

This chain joins TRBV4-1 and TRBJ1-1; a possible D gene is TRBD1 (5 bases). Trimming shortened V by 4 bases and J by 1 base, and 7 bases separated the two germline ends. There are 13 residues in the CDR3. Germline CDR1 MGHRA, CDR2 YSYEKL. CDR3 bases: TGCGCCAGCAGCCCCGGACAGAACACTGAAGCTTTCTTT. This sequence encodes CASSPGQNTEAFF.

The CDR3 DNA sequence: TGCGCCAGCAGCCAAGAACTCGGGAGTACCTACGAGCAGTACTTC. Its protein is CASSQELGSTYEQYF. The chain joins TRBV4-3 to TRBJ2-7; a weak D match, TRBD2 (6 bases). CDR3 length: 15 residues. Germline CDR1 reads LGHNA; CDR2 reads YSLEER. Trimming took off 0 bases at V and 2 bases at J, with 11 bases between the two ends.

On this clone itself: The same CDR3 arises from other DNA sequences in this sample as well. CDR3 residues: CSVARTSGTYNEQFF. CDR3 bases: TGCAGCGTCGCCAGGACTAGCGGTACCTACAATGAGCAGTTCTTC. The chain carries TRBV29-1 and TRBJ2-1, with TRBD2 identical over 10 bases. The CDR3 extends over 15 amino acids. Germline-derived CDR1 and CDR2 are SQVTM and ANQGSEA. V lost 6 bases to trimming and J lost 2 bases; unmatched junction nucleotides: 7.